The 24 T cell receptor beta chains reported below all come from one sample, sequenced in a study of CD8+ T cells in alopecia areata. As for treatment: oral pan-JAK inhibitor, 5-10 mg twice daily. Isolated RNA was reverse transcribed into cDNA used as the sequencing template. Sequencing used immunoSEQ multiplex PCR; TCRdb keeps in-frame clones, though not all of them. Of about 190,000 clones detected, 50% to 60% appear once; the ten largest clones hold 0.65% to 0.7%. The sample was CD4+ T cells sorted from blood, taken at week 4, from a patient treated with tofacitinib. The receptor set was obtained from a human donor with alopecia areata.

This rearrangement joins TRBV27 to TRBJ2-2; D perhaps matches TRBD2 (6 bases). The V gene's germline CDR1 is MNHEY and CDR2 SMNVEV (reference sequence). The CDR3 extends over 14 amino acids. Trimming cost V 7 bases and J 7 bases, with 16 bases left between them. DNA for the CDR3: TGTGCCAGCACCCGAGGGGAGGTGAACGGGGAGCTGTTTTTT. It encodes CASTRGEVNGELFF.

V gene TRBV7-2 combines with J gene TRBJ1-5, with TRBD1 matching over 7 bases. Looked up from germline, CDR1 is SGHTA and CDR2 is FQGNSA. The CDR3 runs 15 residues. V was clipped by 3 bases and J by 3 bases; unmatched bases: 5. The CDR3 bases are TGTGCCAGCAGCTTGCGGGGACAGAACAATCAGCCCCAGCATTTT. Protein product: CASSLRGQNNQPQHF.

The chain joins TRBV2 to TRBJ2-6, with 8 bases lining up with TRBD2. The length of the CDR3 is 20 residues. CDR1 SNHLY and CDR2 FYNNEI come from the germline V gene. V lost 5 bases to trimming and J lost 3 bases; unmatched junction nucleotides: 18. CDR3 residues: CASSPGWGSGRGGGANVLTF. The CDR3 region has the DNA TGTGCCAGCAGTCCGGGATGGGGGAGCGGGAGAGGTGGTGGGGCCAACGTCCTGACTTTC.

V usage is TRBV23-1 and J usage is TRBJ2-1; D may be TRBD1 (6 bases). TRBV23-1 carries the ORF label, with uncertain function. The V and J ends lost 7 bases and 8 bases respectively, with 21 bases between them. CDR3 size: 15 residues. CDR3 nucleotides: TGCGCCAGCACATCCCCACAGGGCAACGGGGATGAGCAGTTCTTC. Translation: CASTSPQGNGDEQFF.

A note on this clone: This same CDR3 is encoded by further DNA sequences in the sample. V is TRBV18 and J is TRBJ2-7; D remains unclear. V was cut by 3 bases and J by 2 bases, with 5 bases left in between. CDR1 is KGHSH and CDR2 is LQKENI in the germline V gene. The CDR3 contains 12 residues. CDR3 coding DNA: TGTGCCAGCTCACCTCGACCCTACGAGCAGTACTTC. The encoded protein is CASSPRPYEQYF.

This rearrangement joins TRBV7-3 to TRBJ2-3; D is uncertain. The CDR3 contains 14 residues. Per germline, CDR1 SGHTA and CDR2 FQGTGA. The V end lost 2 bases, the J end lost 2 bases, and 8 bases lay between the germline ends. The CDR3 is CASSLHSSTDTQYF. The DNA for the CDR3 is TGTGCCAGCAGCTTACACTCTTCCACAGATACGCAGTATTTT.

As for this clone: In the same sample, other DNA sequences code for this CDR3. The chain uses TRBV29-1 and TRBJ2-7, with D tentatively TRBD1 (7 bases). Germline CDR1 SQVTM, CDR2 ANQGSEA. The V gene lost 6 bases and the J gene lost 1 base, with 10 bases spanning the gap. The CDR3 runs to 12 residues. The DNA for the CDR3 is TGCAGCGTGACAGGGACTTCCTACGAGCAGTACTTC. Translating it yields CSVTGTSYEQYF.

This clone was counted a few times. Distinct nucleotide sequences in the sample also encode this CDR3. This chain connects TRBV30 to TRBJ2-7; 7 nucleotides agree with TRBD1. From germline, CDR1 is GTSNPN and CDR2 SVGIG (reference sequence). The CDR3 has 13 residues. Trimming took 0 bases from V and 1 from J; bases not matched to a gene: 0. The chain's CDR3 is CAWSVQGSYEQYF. The CDR3 DNA sequence: TGTGCCTGGAGTGTACAGGGGTCCTACGAGCAGTACTTC.

V is TRBV5-1 and J is TRBJ1-4; D call uncertain. The V end lost 2 bases, the J end lost 6 bases, and 11 bases lay between the germline ends. CDR1 and CDR2 from the germline V gene are SGHRS and YFSETQ. The CDR3 covers 14 residues. The CDR3 sequence: CASSLRGRDEKLFF. In DNA form, the CDR3 reads TGCGCCAGCAGCTTAAGAGGGAGAGATGAAAAACTGTTTTTT.

The chain links TRBV5-1 to TRBJ2-3; 7 nucleotides line up with TRBD2. This CDR3 has 13 residues. Germline CDR1 SGHRS, CDR2 YFSETQ. Trimming removed 0 bases from V and 6 bases from J; junction bases left unmatched: 1. CDR3 coding DNA: TGCGCCAGCAGCTTGGGGACTAGGGATACGCAGTATTTT. Protein product: CASSLGTRDTQYF. The entire variable domain, with the rest obtained from reference TRBV5-1 and TRBJ2-3, is as follows: KAGVTQTPRYLIKTRGQQVTLSCSPISGHRSVSWYQQTPGQGLQFLFEYFSETQRNKGNFPGRFSGRQFSNSRSEMNVSTLELGDSALYLCASSLGTRDTQYFGPGTRLTVL.

This clone appeared a single time. The CDR3 loop reads CASSSRTSQETQYF. CDR3 nucleotide sequence: TGTGCCAGCAGCTCCCGGACGTCTCAAGAGACCCAGTACTTC. The chain has TRBV6-5 and TRBJ2-5; unclear D gene. Trimming cost V 6 bases and J 2 bases, with 13 bases left between them. The CDR3 sequence is 14 residues long. Germline CDR1 MNHEY, CDR2 SVGAGI.

This chain joins TRBV10-3 and TRBJ2-1; D may be TRBD2 (5 bases). The V gene lost 6 bases and the J gene lost 7 bases, with 25 bases spanning the gap. Germline lookup yields CDR1 ENHRY and CDR2 SYGVKD. The CDR3 sequence is 17 residues long. CDR3 nucleotide sequence: TGTGCCATCAGGTCCGGAGCGGCTATAAGCCGTGGGAATGAGCAGTTCTTC. Translated: CAIRSGAAISRGNEQFF.

CDR3 residues: CATSPGADQETQYF. CDR3 DNA: TGTGCCACCTCCCCGGGGGCGGACCAAGAGACCCAGTACTTC. J is TRBJ2-5 and V is TRBV15, with D tentatively TRBD1 or TRBD2 (6 bases each). The germline CDR1 and CDR2 sequences are LNHNV and YYDKDF (reference sequence). The V end was cut by 8 bases, the J end by 0 bases, with 13 bases between. There are 14 residues in the CDR3.

This clone was recorded a few times. This chain joins TRBV7-2 and TRBJ2-7; possibly TRBD1 for D (5 bases). Deletions cut 3 bases from V and 2 bases from J, with 11 bases between. The CDR3 covers 14 residues. From germline, CDR1 is SGHTA and CDR2 FQGNSA. In DNA, the CDR3 is TGTGCCAGCAGCTTCAACAGGCCCACCTACGAGCAGTACTTC. It yields the protein CASSFNRPTYEQYF.

Regarding this clone: Within the sample, other DNA sequences also encode this same CDR3. The chain uses TRBV5-1 and TRBJ2-6; no firm D call. Trimming took off 2 bases at V and 0 bases at J, with 6 bases between the two ends. Germline CDR1 reads SGHRS; CDR2 reads YFSETQ. CDR3 length: 15 amino acids. The CDR3 sequence: CASSLDGSGANVLTF. DNA for the CDR3: TGCGCCAGCAGCTTAGACGGCTCTGGGGCCAACGTCCTGACTTTC.

The chain employs TRBV7-9 and TRBJ2-1; D is unclear. Per the germline V gene, CDR1 is SEHNR and CDR2 is FQNEAQ (reference sequence). The CDR3 runs to 12 residues. V gave up 1 base and J gave up 7 bases, with 5 bases separating them. CDR3 in DNA: TGTGCCAGCAGCTTAGTCCTGAATGAGCAGTTCTTC. Its protein is CASSLVLNEQFF. Drawing the rest from reference TRBV7-9 and TRBJ2-1, the complete variable domain is DTGVSQNPRHKITKRGQNVTFRCDPISEHNRLYWYRQTLGQGPEFLTYFQNEAQLEKSRLLSDRFSAERPKGSFSTLEIQRTEQGDSAMYLCASSLVLNEQFFGPGTRLTVL.

This chain links TRBV4-1 with TRBJ1-2, with D perhaps TRBD1 (5 bases). Germline V gives CDR1 MGHRA, CDR2 YSYEKL. This CDR3 is 14 amino acids long. V was trimmed by 3 bases and J by 10 bases, leaving 18 bases between them. The CDR3 reads CASSHPGGPKAYTF. For the CDR3, the DNA is TGCGCCAGCAGCCATCCCGGGGGACCCAAGGCCTACACCTTC.

This rearrangement joins TRBV7-8 to TRBJ2-5; D is ambiguous. The CDR3 is 18 amino acids. Germline-derived CDR1 and CDR2 are SGHVS and FQNEAQ. Trimming left V 2 bases short and J 3 bases short, with 22 bases between. This CDR3 reads CASSLLGMGALLKETQYF. The CDR3 bases are TGTGCCAGCAGCTTATTAGGGATGGGCGCTCTGCTAAAAGAGACCCAGTACTTC.

The CDR3: CASSQRTDPYGYTF. In DNA form, the CDR3 reads TGTGCCAGCTCACAGCGGACAGACCCCTATGGCTACACCTTC. The rearrangement joins TRBV18 to TRBJ1-2; TRBD1 is a possible D gene (6 bases). The germline gives CDR1 KGHSH, CDR2 LQKENI. V lost 4 bases and J 4 bases, leaving 13 bases between the germline ends. The CDR3 extends over 14 amino acids.

This clone has just a few counts. V is TRBV15 and J is TRBJ1-2; D not certain. Trimming removed 0 bases from V and 4 bases from J, with 12 bases in between. CDR1 is LNHNV and CDR2 is YYDKDF in the germline V gene (reference sequence). The CDR3 totals 15 residues. The CDR3 coding sequence is TGTGCCACCAGCAGAGAGACGGACGTCCGCTATGGCTACACCTTC. This encodes CATSRETDVRYGYTF.

The chain joins TRBV30 to TRBJ1-2; D unresolved. CDR1 is GTSNPN, CDR2 SVGIG, per germline (reference sequence). V was cut by 4 bases and J by 2 bases, with 11 bases left in between. This CDR3 has 13 amino acids. The CDR3 region is CAWKDGLNYGYTF. The CDR3 DNA sequence: TGTGCCTGGAAAGACGGACTGAACTATGGCTACACCTTC.

This chain uses TRBV28 with TRBJ2-3; 9 bases are a match to TRBD2. This CDR3 region has 15 residues. The V gene end was trimmed by 8 bases and the J gene end by 2 bases; junction bases not matched to a gene: 8. Germline V gene lookup returns CDR1 MDHEN and CDR2 SYDVKM. CDR3 sequence: CASLLLAGTTDTQYF. The CDR3 DNA reads as TGTGCCAGCTTGCTTCTAGCGGGAACCACAGATACGCAGTATTTT.

This chain uses TRBV30 with TRBJ1-1; D gene unclear. V was pared by 5 bases and J by 4 bases, with 11 bases between. This CDR3 comprises 12 residues. Germline V gene sequence: CDR1 GTSNPN, CDR2 SVGIG (reference sequence). Written as DNA, the CDR3 is TGTGCCTGGGGGCAGGAGGGCACTGAAGCTTTCTTT. Its translation: CAWGQEGTEAFF.

The chain recombines TRBV28 with TRBJ1-2; D not resolved. Germline CDR1 and CDR2: MDHEN and SYDVKM. V dropped 6 bases and J dropped 8 bases, with 7 bases sitting between them. This CDR3 comprises 10 residues. This CDR3 is CASRSNGYTF. The CDR3 DNA reads as TGTGCCAGCAGGTCTAACGGCTACACCTTC.